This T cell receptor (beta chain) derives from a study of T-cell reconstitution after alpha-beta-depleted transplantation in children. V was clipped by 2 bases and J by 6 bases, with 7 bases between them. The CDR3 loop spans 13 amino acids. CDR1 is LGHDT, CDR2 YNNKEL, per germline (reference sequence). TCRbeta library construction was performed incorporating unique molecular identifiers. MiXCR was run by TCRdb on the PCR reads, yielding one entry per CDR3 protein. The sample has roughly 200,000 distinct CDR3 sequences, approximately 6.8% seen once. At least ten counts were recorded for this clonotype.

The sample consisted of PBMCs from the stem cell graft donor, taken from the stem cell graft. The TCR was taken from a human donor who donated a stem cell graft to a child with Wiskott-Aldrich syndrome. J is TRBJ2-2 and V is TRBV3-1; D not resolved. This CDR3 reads CASSQPRPGELFF. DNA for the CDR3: TGTGCCAGCAGCCAACCCCGGCCCGGGGAGCTGTTTTTT.